The 25 T cell receptor beta chains below come from one sample, sequenced in a study of blood T cell repertoires in COVID-19. Repertoires were generated with immunoSEQ multiplex PCR, while TCRdb's copy carries only in-frame clones and drops some. The table has about 80,000 clones, more than 70% seen once; the top ten hold roughly 15%. Sequenced input: peripheral blood. All receptors derive from a man between 65 and 85 years old with active or convalescent COVID-19.

V and J are TRBV2 and TRBJ1-5; no definite D call. The CDR3 is 14 residues long. In germline, CDR1 is SNHLY, CDR2 FYNNEI. V lost 5 bases, J lost 1 base, and 9 bases lay in between. The CDR3 coding sequence is TGTGCCAGCAGTCGAGCGACGAGCAATCAGCCCCAGCATTTT. Translating it yields CASSRATSNQPQHF.

This clone was seen more than once but under ten times. The V and J genes are TRBV7-6 and TRBJ2-5, with a possible D match to TRBD2 (5 bases). Germline V CDR1 and CDR2: SGHVS, FNYEAQ. The CDR3 loop spans 16 amino acids. With 2 bases removed from V and 4 bases from J, the gap between germline ends came to 17 bases. CDR3 loop: CASSLQAGETGETQYF. CDR3 nucleotides: TGTGCCAGCAGCTTACAGGCCGGGGAGACGGGAGAGACCCAGTACTTC.

The chain is built from TRBV12-2 and TRBJ1-5. TRBV12-2 is a listed pseudogene. There are 13 residues in the CDR3. CDR3 in amino acids: CASSVSSNQPQHF. CDR3 bases: TGTGCAAGTTCCGTATCTAGCAATCAGCCCCAGCATTTT.

The gene calls are TRBV2 and TRBJ1-5, with no clear D. In germline, CDR1 is SNHLY, CDR2 FYNNEI. The V gene lost 2 bases and the J gene lost 7 bases, with 12 bases spanning the gap. The CDR3 runs 14 residues. As DNA, the CDR3 is TGTGCCAGCAGTGAAAGGAGGGATCGACAGCCCCAGCATTTT. This encodes CASSERRDRQPQHF.

The genes are TRBV5-1 and TRBJ1-6; D remains ambiguous. Germline lookup yields CDR1 SGHRS and CDR2 YFSETQ. This CDR3 has 15 residues. V shed 9 bases and J shed 2 bases, with 15 bases lying between them. CDR3 amino acids: CATKPGTAYNSPLHF. In nucleotides, the CDR3 is TGCGCCACCAAACCGGGAACGGCCTATAATTCACCCCTCCACTTT. The full variable domain, completed using reference TRBV5-1 and TRBJ1-6, is KAGVTQTPRYLIKTRGQQVTLSCSPISGHRSVSWYQQTPGQGLQFLFEYFSETQRNKGNFPGRFSGRQFSNSRSEMNVSTLELGDSALYLCATKPGTAYNSPLHFGNGTRLTVT.

The chain uses TRBV2 and TRBJ2-5, with D tentatively TRBD2 (5 bases). This CDR3 comprises 14 residues. V dropped 1 base and J dropped 5 bases, with 11 bases sitting between them. The V gene's germline CDR1 is SNHLY and CDR2 FYNNEI. CDR3 DNA: TGTGCCAGCAGTGAAGTGAGCGGTAGGGAGACCCAGTACTTC. Protein sequence: CASSEVSGRETQYF.

The CDR3 spells CASSRQGNNSPLHF. The CDR3 nucleotides are TGTGCCAGCAGCCGGCAGGGAAATAATTCACCCCTCCACTTT. This sequence joins TRBV3-1 (or the pseudogene TRBV3-2) and TRBJ1-6, with D possibly being TRBD1 (5 bases). In germline, CDR1 is LGHDT, CDR2 YNNKEL (reference sequence). V lost 4 bases and J 5 bases, leaving 9 bases between the germline ends. The CDR3 consists of 14 residues.

The rearrangement uses TRBV9 and TRBJ1-3; 7 nucleotides agree with TRBD1. This CDR3 has 16 residues. The V gene's germline CDR1 is SGDLS and CDR2 YYNGEE. The V and J ends lost 0 bases and 0 bases, in that order; junction bases with no gene match: 3. The CDR3 sequence: CASSVAGTVSGNTIYF. The CDR3 nucleotides are TGTGCCAGCAGCGTAGCGGGGACAGTCTCTGGAAACACCATATATTTT.

This chain connects TRBV2 to TRBJ2-5; D might be TRBD2 (7 bases). The CDR3 runs to 13 residues. Trimming stripped 4 bases from V and 6 bases from J, with 12 bases between. Germline V gene sequence: CDR1 SNHLY, CDR2 FYNNEI. The DNA for the CDR3 is TGTGCCAGCAGTGGGGGGGGCGCGAAGACCCAGTACTTC. Translated, it gives CASSGGGAKTQYF.

This chain links TRBV28 with TRBJ2-2; D perhaps matches TRBD1 (6 bases). In germline, CDR1 is MDHEN, CDR2 SYDVKM. This CDR3 spans 15 amino acids. The V end lost 5 bases, the J end lost 6 bases, and 16 bases lay between the germline ends. CDR3 coding DNA: TGTGCCAGCAGTCACCGGGACAAAATTTCCGGGGAGCTGTTTTTT. As protein: CASSHRDKISGELFF.

The V call is TRBV19, the J call TRBJ2-2; TRBD2 agrees at 15 bases. Looked up from germline, CDR1 is LNHDA and CDR2 is SQIVND (reference sequence). This CDR3 has 16 residues. After removal of 7 bases from V and 2 bases from J, the junction contained 2 bases not matched to a gene. The CDR3 nucleotides are TGTGCCAGTAAGGGACTAGCGGGGGGAAACACCGGGGAGCTGTTTTTT. Its protein is CASKGLAGGNTGELFF.

This clone has only a few counts. The chain links TRBV5-4 to TRBJ2-7; 8 bases align to TRBD1. Germline assignment: CDR1 SGHNT and CDR2 YYREEE (reference sequence). V was clipped by 5 bases and J by 0 bases; unmatched bases: 4. This CDR3 spans 14 amino acids. The CDR3 DNA reads TGTGCCAGCAGACCAGGGGGCAGCTCCTACGAGCAGTACTTC. Protein sequence: CASRPGGSSYEQYF.

The chain combines TRBV28 with TRBJ2-2, with TRBD2 matching over 15 bases. The V and J ends lost 5 bases and 3 bases, in that order; junction bases with no gene match: 7. In germline, CDR1 is MDHEN, CDR2 SYDVKM. CDR3 length equals 18 residues. The CDR3 bases are TGTGCCAGCAGTGCTGGGACTAGCGGGGGGACTTACACCGGGGAGCTGTTTTTT. Protein sequence: CASSAGTSGGTYTGELFF.

V usage is TRBV6-5 and J usage is TRBJ1-1, with D possibly matching TRBD1 (6 bases). The length of the CDR3 is 15 residues. Per germline, CDR1 MNHEY and CDR2 SVGAGI. Trimming cost V 6 bases and J 2 bases, with 16 bases left between them. Here the CDR3 DNA reads TGTGCCAGCAGCCAATACCCACAGGGTAACACTGAAGCTTTCTTT. This translates into CASSQYPQGNTEAFF.

J is TRBJ1-2 and V is TRBV6-1; D perhaps matches TRBD1 (5 bases). V lost 2 bases, J lost 4 bases, and 14 bases lay in between. Per germline, CDR1 MNHNS and CDR2 SASEGT. The CDR3 extends over 15 amino acids. This chain's CDR3 is CASSEFQRGTYGYTF. The CDR3, as DNA: TGTGCCAGCAGTGAATTTCAACGGGGGACCTATGGCTACACCTTC.

V and J are TRBV11-3 and TRBJ1-1; D perhaps matches TRBD1 (6 bases). V was shortened by 0 bases and J by 5 bases, with 19 bases between the two germline ends. Germline loops: CDR1 SGHNT, CDR2 YENEEA. CDR3 length: 17 residues. CDR3 protein: CASSLDVGARGNTEAFF. The CDR3, as DNA: TGTGCCAGCAGCTTAGATGTGGGGGCGCGAGGGAATACTGAAGCTTTCTTT.

Only a few counts were recorded for this clone. This rearrangement joins TRBV11-3 to TRBJ2-1; 12 bases map to TRBD1. V gave up 2 bases and J gave up 4 bases; unmatched junction bases: 12. The CDR3 length is 19 residues. Germline V lookup: CDR1 SGHNT, CDR2 YENEEA. Written as DNA, the CDR3 is TGTGCCAGCAGCTTATGGGGACAGGGGGCTCCTGGCCTGTACAATGAGCAGTTCTTC. Protein: CASSLWGQGAPGLYNEQFF.

This clone appeared a single time. CDR3 coding DNA: TGTGCCAGCAGCTTGGGCACCAGCACAGATACGCAGTATTTT. This translates into CASSLGTSTDTQYF. The chain employs TRBV7-6 and TRBJ2-3; D remains ambiguous. The CDR3 length is 14 residues. Germline CDR1 and CDR2: SGHVS and FNYEAQ. Trimming pared 3 bases from V and 0 bases from J, leaving 7 bases between.

The chain combines TRBV6-5 with TRBJ2-7; D may be TRBD1 (5 bases). The CDR3 length is 14 residues. CDR1 and CDR2 from the germline V gene are MNHEY and SVGAGI. The V and J ends lost 6 bases and 2 bases respectively, with 14 bases between them. The CDR3 DNA sequence: TGTGCCAGCAGGGGAAGGGGCTTCCCCTACGAGCAGTACTTC. This sequence encodes CASRGRGFPYEQYF.

This clone has more than one count but fewer than ten. The V call is TRBV10-1, the J call TRBJ2-1, with D possibly matching TRBD2 (6 bases). The CDR3 extends over 13 amino acids. Trimming took off 6 bases at V and 10 bases at J, with 16 bases between the two ends. The V gene's germline CDR1 is WNHNN and CDR2 SYGVQD (reference sequence). CDR3 nucleotides: TGCGCCAGCAGAGGGACTTGGGATGGGGAGCAGTTCTTC. Translated, it gives CASRGTWDGEQFF.

The rearrangement uses TRBV24-1 and TRBJ2-2, with D tentatively TRBD1 (7 bases). The CDR3 spans 15 residues. The germline V gene has CDR1 KGHDR and CDR2 SFDVKD. V lost 10 bases and J lost 4, with 18 bases in between. This CDR3 reads CATGRRGQITGELFF. The CDR3 DNA reads TGTGCCACTGGTCGGAGGGGACAGATCACCGGGGAGCTGTTTTTT.

CDR3 nucleotide sequence: TGTGCCAGCAGCTCCACCGGGACAGGGGCCGAAAAACTGTTTTTT. Its translation is CASSSTGTGAEKLFF. The V gene is TRBV28, the J gene TRBJ1-4; 10 bases are shared with TRBD1. The V and J ends lost 6 bases and 8 bases, in that order; junction bases with no gene match: 9. CDR1 and CDR2 from the germline V gene are MDHEN and SYDVKM. The CDR3 has 15 amino acids.

The chain uses TRBV25-1 and TRBJ2-3; 7 positions match TRBD1. J gave up 3 bases and V 5 bases, and 11 bases lay outside the gene matches. This CDR3 contains 16 residues. The germline gives CDR1 MGHDK, CDR2 SYGVNS. The CDR3 here is CASSTNRDSETDTQYF. The CDR3 bases are TGTGCCAGCAGTACAAACCGGGACAGCGAAACAGATACGCAGTATTTT.

This rearrangement joins TRBV10-3 to TRBJ2-2; perhaps TRBD2 as D (5 bases). Germline CDR1 is ENHRY and CDR2 is SYGVKD. Trimming pared 8 bases from V and 2 bases from J, leaving 12 bases between. The CDR3 sequence is 14 residues long. CDR3 amino acids: CAILSSLNTGELFF. CDR3 bases: TGTGCCATCTTATCTAGCTTAAACACCGGGGAGCTGTTTTTT.

This clone was found a few times. Other DNA sequences within the sample encode an identical CDR3. For the CDR3, the DNA is TGTGCCACCACCGATATGTCCCTAGCGGGGGCCGGCGCGTCCTACAATGAGCAGTTCTTC. Protein: CATTDMSLAGAGASYNEQFF. V is TRBV15 and J is TRBJ2-1; 10 bases are a match to TRBD2. Per germline, CDR1 LNHNV and CDR2 YYDKDF (reference sequence). J was trimmed by 1 base and V by 7 bases; bases with no gene match: 19. The CDR3 is made up of 20 amino acids.